This T cell receptor beta chain derives from a study of blood T cell repertoires in COVID-19. Whole-study context: From the United States, Italy and Spain came samples of acute and convalescent COVID-19. Sources were T cells, B-cell-depleted T cells, or PBMCs; the material itself was cDNA or gDNA.

The CDR3 is made up of 15 amino acids. V was shortened by 0 bases and J by 4 bases, with 10 bases between the two germline ends. CDR1 and CDR2 (germline): MNHNS, SASEGT. In the original analysis: Reference gene primer amplification in the assay estimated nucleated cell counts. Produced via immunoSEQ multiplex PCR; TCRdb's table is partial and in-frame only. V and J calls and clone size are those listed in that table; D and trimming were worked out from the DNA. The sample lists about 21,000 clones; 83% were seen once. Sequences were obtained from peripheral blood. The chain uses TRBV6-1 and TRBJ1-5; tentatively, D is TRBD1 (6 bases). This receptor was taken from a human donor in a cohort sampled during active COVID-19. The CDR3 spells CASSEADRMNQPQHF. The CDR3 DNA reads as TGTGCCAGCAGTGAAGCGGACAGAATGAATCAGCCCCAGCATTTT.